The present TCR beta chain was sequenced within a study of CD8+CD57+ T cells in acquired aplastic anemia. Study information: Mean yield of DNA from sorted CD4+ and CD8+ cells was approximately 3 ug. Overall study results and limits: Patients had approximately 30 CD8+ CDR3 sequences in common with controls (the shared set).

This CDR3 has 19 residues. V lost 2 bases and J lost 0; bases outside the gene matches: 12. Looked up from germline, CDR1 is DFQATT and CDR2 is SNEGSKA (reference sequence). In its sample, this clonotype was seen many times. Its antigen is not identified. Sequencing involved patients with CD8+CD57+ cell expansion previously shown by flow cytometry. Profiles of TCR beta VDJ and CDR3 were generated from a genomic DNA template. TCRdb re-derived calls from the reads in MiXCR, one entry per CDR3 protein. The table records some 200,000 distinct CDR3 sequences, 50% to 70% of them present only once. The gene calls are TRBV20-1 and TRBJ2-6; 8 bases fit TRBD2. The sequencing sample was made of sorted CD4+, CD8+, or CD8+CD57+ T cells (not recorded which) from PBMCs. This TCR was recovered from a human donor with aplastic anemia. CDR3 sequence reads: CSARTPGGGHYSGANVLTF. The CDR3 DNA reads as TGCAGTGCTAGAACCCCGGGGGGGGGACACTACTCTGGGGCCAACGTCCTGACTTTC.